This record covers a single TCR beta chain. Its antigen is still unknown. No much larger clone exists at a distance of one base, and base qualities are not known. The entry originates in a study of shared clonotypes between healthy human individuals (dated by TCRdb to about 2020). Concerning the study at large: The cohort comprised a couple of women and three men aged 18 to 49 years. Libraries were prepared and TCR repertoires were sequenced by different laboratories using diverse techniques, in order to increase sequencing depth and limit assay-specific biases. For each donor, CD4 naive and CD4 memory were each given three plates, CD8 naive was given two plates, and CD8 memory was given one plate. Each donor's leukapheresis produced roughly between roughly 0.9 and 9 billion PBMCs. To estimate repertoire size and how much clonotypes are shared between individuals, the study performed deep sequencing of blood TCR repertoires from 4 to 6 healthy adults. The paper's findings and limits, for the study overall: Naive subsets generally had larger estimated clonotype richness than memory subsets. Pairwise subsampling led to the expectation that sequencing depth would affect the degree of clonotype sharing among donors. The small number of donors limited the genetic and exposure-history diversity represented. Only blood was sampled, and tissue TCR repertoires likely differ from those in blood. Rarefaction of sorted-subset datasets indicated incomplete sequencing despite the large sequencing depth. Sharing across four donors was observed for about 5% of naive CD4, 3.5% of naive CD8, about 2.5% of memory CD4, and about 0.39% of memory CD8 clonotypes. Higher generation probabilities were observed for clonotypes shared by all four sorted-subset donors than for non-shared clonotypes.

The CDR3 starts with the cysteine, ends with the phenylalanine, and has 16 residues. Of all the DNA, just the CDR3 is kept, 48 bases in frame from base 1. V is pared back by 7 bases and J by 1 base, with 19 bases lying between the germline termini. The germline V gene encodes CDR1 MNHEY and CDR2 SMNVEV (reference sequence). Using the deep immunoSEQ assay, TCR CDR3 regions were amplified from genomic DNA by multiplex PCR. Extracted genomic DNA from each cell subset was spread evenly across all wells of several immunoSEQ 96-well plates, with each plate serving as a replicate. Each replicate PCR for sorted subsets received 150 to 250 ng genomic DNA, equal to roughly 29,000 T cell genomes. The purified libraries were quantified using a Qubit 3.0 fluorometer, sized with a Bioanalyzer 2100, and then quantified again using the KAPA Library Quantification kit. Each immunoSEQ 96-well plate was sequenced on its own single-read 150-cycle Illumina NextSeq 550 flow cell. The authors' pipeline ran thus. Because the immunoSEQ output included only junctional sequences and no quality scores, the filtering could not be the same as the filtering used for full-length reads. To assign V/J genes and CDR3, sequences were annotated using PyIR, a Python wrapper for IgBLAST v1.9, with IMGT germline references. Reads with weak V/J assignments (E-value above 1e-6), missing CDR3, stop codons, out-of-frame junctions, or ambiguous translated residues were removed. A V3J clonotype was defined by an identical inferred V gene, J gene, and CDR3 amino acid sequence. To compute the percentage overlap between repertoires, the number of shared unique clonotypes was divided by the size of the smaller repertoire. Three approaches were used to assess repertoire richness: RTK rarefaction, the Chao1 estimator, and Recon v2.1 estimates of unobserved clonotypes. Generation probabilities were computed with OLGA for all TCRbeta clonotypes obtained by the gDNA method from four donors. Held by TCRdb, this immuneACCESS table contains in-frame sequences only and omits some clones. Under half of the omission traces to an unresolved V gene where checked; the cause of the rest is unknown. V, J and clone size were drawn from that table, and D and trimming were deduced from the DNA. The sample data list 2,500,000 or so clones, and less than 95% of these were observed just once. The ten largest clones represent around 0.35% of the sample.

Healthy HIV-negative adults with no recently reported acute infections or vaccinations were included as donors. Every donor was a Caucasian adult residing in Nashville, Tennessee, USA. CD4+ T cells were enriched by magnetic negative selection, after which naive cells were positively selected on CD45RA and the negative fraction was taken as the memory subset. Blood was obtained by leukapheresis, after which PBMCs were separated by Ficoll-Histopaque density gradient centrifugation and cryopreserved in liquid nitrogen vapor phase. Purity and quantity of every magnetically sorted T cell population were checked by analytical flow cytometry. From each sorted fraction, genomic DNA was isolated and quantified by UV absorbance on a Nanodrop 2000c.

The material sequenced was naive CD4+ T cells from PBMCs. The intended sense of this specimen's cell subset or site label: CD45RA+ positively selected. This chain is built from TRBV27 and TRBJ2-5; a weak D assignment points to TRBD2 (6 bases agree). The receptor was derived from a man between 18 and 29 years old in good health. Some clones in this sample may be carry-over from other donors' samples. For the CDR3, the sequence is CASTPLHAGSQETQYF. The base sequence is TGTGCCAGCACCCCCCTCCATGCGGGAAGCCAAGAGACCCAGTACTTC.